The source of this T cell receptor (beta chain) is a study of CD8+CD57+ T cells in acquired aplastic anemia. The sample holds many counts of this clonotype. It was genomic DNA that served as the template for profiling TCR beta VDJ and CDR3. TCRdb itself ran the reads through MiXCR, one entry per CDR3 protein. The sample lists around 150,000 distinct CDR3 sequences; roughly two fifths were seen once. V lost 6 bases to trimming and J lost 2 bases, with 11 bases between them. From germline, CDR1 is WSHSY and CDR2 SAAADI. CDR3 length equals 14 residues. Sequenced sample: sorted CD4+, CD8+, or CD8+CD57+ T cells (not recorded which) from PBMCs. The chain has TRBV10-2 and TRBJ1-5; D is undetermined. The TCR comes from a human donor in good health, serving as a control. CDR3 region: CASRAGIGNQPQHF. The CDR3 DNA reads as TGCGCCAGCAGGGCGGGGATCGGCAATCAGCCCCAGCATTTT.